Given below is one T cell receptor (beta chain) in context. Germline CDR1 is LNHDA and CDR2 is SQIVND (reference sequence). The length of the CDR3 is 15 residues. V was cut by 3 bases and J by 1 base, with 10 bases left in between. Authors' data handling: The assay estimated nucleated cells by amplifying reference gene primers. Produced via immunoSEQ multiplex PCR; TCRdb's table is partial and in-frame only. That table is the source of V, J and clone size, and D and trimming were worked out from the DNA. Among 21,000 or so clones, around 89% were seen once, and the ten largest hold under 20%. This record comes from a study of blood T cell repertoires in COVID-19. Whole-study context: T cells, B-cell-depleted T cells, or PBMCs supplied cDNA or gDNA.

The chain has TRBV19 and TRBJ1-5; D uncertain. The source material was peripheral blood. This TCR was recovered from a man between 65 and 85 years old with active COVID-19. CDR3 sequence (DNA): TGTGCCAGTAGTATCTCGGGTGGGAGCAATCAGCCCCAGCATTTT. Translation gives CASSISGGSNQPQHF.